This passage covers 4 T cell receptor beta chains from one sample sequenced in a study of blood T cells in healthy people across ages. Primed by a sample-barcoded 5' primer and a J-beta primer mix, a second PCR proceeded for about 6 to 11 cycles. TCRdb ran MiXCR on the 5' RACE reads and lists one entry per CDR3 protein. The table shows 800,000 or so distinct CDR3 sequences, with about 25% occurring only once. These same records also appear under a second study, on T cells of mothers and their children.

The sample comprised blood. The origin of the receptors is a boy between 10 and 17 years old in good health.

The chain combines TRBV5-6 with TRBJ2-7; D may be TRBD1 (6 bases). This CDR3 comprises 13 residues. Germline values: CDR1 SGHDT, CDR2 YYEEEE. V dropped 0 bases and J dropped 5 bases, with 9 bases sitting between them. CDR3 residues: CASSLDRVNEQYF. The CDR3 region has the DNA TGTGCCAGCAGCTTGGACAGGGTCAACGAGCAGTACTTC.

Here the CDR3 reads CASSGGGGTYNEQFF. CDR3 DNA sequence: TGTGCCAGCAGTGGAGGCGGGGGTACCTACAATGAGCAGTTCTTC. The J gene is TRBJ2-1, the V gene TRBV2; TRBD2 matches 7 bases. This CDR3 is 15 amino acids long. With 4 bases clipped from V and 2 bases from J, the junction kept 5 bases outside the gene matches. CDR1 is SNHLY, CDR2 FYNNEI, per germline.

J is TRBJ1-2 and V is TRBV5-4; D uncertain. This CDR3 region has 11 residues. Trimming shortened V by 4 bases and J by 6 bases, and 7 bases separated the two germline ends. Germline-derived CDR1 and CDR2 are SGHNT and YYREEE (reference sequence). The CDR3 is CASSEGDGYTF. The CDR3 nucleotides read TGTGCCAGCAGCGAGGGTGATGGCTACACCTTC.

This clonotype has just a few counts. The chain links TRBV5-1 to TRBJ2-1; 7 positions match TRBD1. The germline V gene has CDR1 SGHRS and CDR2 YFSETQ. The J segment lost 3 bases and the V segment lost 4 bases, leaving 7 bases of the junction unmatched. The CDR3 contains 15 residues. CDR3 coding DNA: TGCGCCAGCAGCATGGGGGACAGCTACTACAATGAGCAGTTCTTC. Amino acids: CASSMGDSYYNEQFF.